The present T cell receptor beta chain was sequenced within a study of blood T cell repertoires in COVID-19. Across the whole study: Sources were T cells, B-cell-depleted T cells, or PBMCs; the material itself was cDNA or gDNA.

Germline V gene lookup returns CDR1 LNHDA and CDR2 SQIVND (reference sequence). The CDR3 contains 15 residues. Trimming at V came to 4 bases and at J to 10 bases, leaving 10 bases not matched to a gene. Per the authors' pipeline: Reference gene primers were amplified, and this amplification served to estimate nucleated cell counts. Libraries were prepared by immunoSEQ multiplex PCR; TCRdb keeps only in-frame clonotypes and omits some of them. The DNA was the basis for D and trimming; V, J and clone size are from that table. The table has around 180,000 clones, approximately 90% seen once. The chain employs TRBV19 and TRBJ2-2; 9 positions agree with TRBD2. This receptor was taken from a man aged 65 to 79 with active or convalescent COVID-19. The sequencing sample was made of peripheral blood. CDR3 DNA: TGTGCCAGTAGTACCCGGCCTAGCGGGGTGGTGGAGCTGTTTTTT. It codes for CASSTRPSGVVELFF.